These 18 T cell receptor beta chains were sequenced from one sample in a study of Ad26.COV2.S vaccination and SARS-CoV-2 variants. Treatment given: roughly 20 received Ad26.COV2.S at low or high dose, single or two shots; 5 received placebo; per-sample allocation not given. Sampling took place 63 days after the first vaccine or placebo injection. Assay used: immunoSEQ multiplex PCR; TCRdb lists only in-frame clones, some missing. The sample has some 320,000 clones, around four fifths seen once. The source was peripheral blood, collected in a trial of Ad26.COV2.S vaccine versus placebo. These receptors came from a person between 18 and 59 years old who received the Ad26.COV2.S COVID-19 vaccine or a placebo.

The V gene is TRBV6-5, the J gene TRBJ1-6, with D perhaps matching TRBD1 (5 bases). The CDR3 runs 14 residues. The germline V gene has CDR1 MNHEY and CDR2 SVGAGI. V dropped 6 bases and J dropped 13 bases, with 19 bases sitting between them. In DNA form, the CDR3 reads TGTGCCAGCAGAAGGAAACAGGAGGCCGATCCCCTCCACTTT. Translation: CASRRKQEADPLHF.

This clone has just one count. This sequence joins TRBV5-1 and TRBJ2-3; D not certain. The CDR3 length is 14 residues. Germline V gene data show CDR1 as SGHRS and CDR2 as YFSETQ. V lost 0 bases to trimming and J lost 0 bases, with 5 bases between them. The CDR3 region is CASSLVASTDTQYF. The CDR3 nucleotides read TGCGCCAGCAGCTTGGTGGCTAGCACAGATACGCAGTATTTT.

The rearrangement joins TRBV12-3 or TRBV12-4 to TRBJ1-1; D might be TRBD1 (5 bases). CDR3 length: 13 residues. The V end lost 4 bases, the J end lost 1 base, and 7 bases lay between the germline ends. Written as DNA, the CDR3 is TGTGCCAGCAGTTATGGGGGGAACACTGAAGCTTTCTTT. As protein: CASSYGGNTEAFF.

The chain has TRBV12-3 or TRBV12-4 and TRBJ1-3; the D is unclear. The CDR3 sequence is 12 residues long. V lost 8 bases, J lost 4 bases, and 9 bases lay in between. The CDR3 sequence is CASDKPGNTIYF. The CDR3 DNA reads as TGTGCCAGCGATAAACCGGGAAACACCATATATTTT.

There are a few counts of this clone. The rearrangement links TRBV28 to TRBJ1-2, with D maybe TRBD1 (5 bases). The ends were cut back, 10 bases at V and 2 bases at J, with 20 bases in the middle. The CDR3 consists of 15 residues. The germline gives CDR1 MDHEN, CDR2 SYDVKM. The CDR3 DNA reads as TGTGCCACCTATTCGACCCGGGGGGACAACTATGGCTACACCTTC. Translating it yields CATYSTRGDNYGYTF.

The V call is TRBV19, the J call TRBJ2-2; either TRBD1 or TRBD2 may fit D (5 bases each). V was cut by 10 bases and J by 4 bases, with 16 bases left in between. The CDR3 extends over 14 amino acids. Germline CDR1 reads LNHDA; CDR2 reads SQIVND (reference sequence). The CDR3 nucleotides are TGTGCCACCTCTCGTCAGGGAGTCACCGGGGAGCTGTTTTTT. It is translated as CATSRQGVTGELFF.

The chain links TRBV2 to TRBJ1-1; the D gene is possibly TRBD1 (5 bases). The CDR3 extends over 13 amino acids. Germline-derived CDR1 and CDR2 are SNHLY and FYNNEI. The V end lost 8 bases, the J end lost 5 bases, and 15 bases lay between the germline ends. Here the CDR3 DNA reads TGTGCCAGCTCCTCCTCAGGGACGACTGAAGCTTTCTTT. Translated: CASSSSGTTEAFF. The whole variable domain, filled in from reference TRBV2 and TRBJ1-1, reads EPEVTQTPSHQVTQMGQEVILRCVPISNHLYFYWYRQILGQKVEFLVSFYNNEISEKSEIFDDQFSVERPDGSNFTLKIRSTKLEDSAMYFCASSSSGTTEAFFGQGTRLTVV.

The rearrangement uses TRBV27 and TRBJ2-3, with 11 bases matching TRBD1. In germline, CDR1 is MNHEY, CDR2 SMNVEV (reference sequence). CDR3 length equals 18 residues. V lost 3 bases, J lost 4 bases, and 12 bases stayed unmatched. The CDR3 loop is CASSFNPGTGGGSDTQYF. The CDR3 DNA sequence: TGTGCCAGCAGTTTTAATCCCGGGACAGGGGGTGGTTCAGATACGCAGTATTTT.

DNA for the CDR3: TGTGCCAGCAGCCCACGACAGGGGGCCGCTTGGGGCTATGGCTACACCTTC. Amino acid sequence: CASSPRQGAAWGYGYTF. The gene calls are TRBV27 and TRBJ1-2, with 10 bases aligning to TRBD1. This CDR3 contains 17 residues. The germline V gene has CDR1 MNHEY and CDR2 SMNVEV (reference sequence). The V gene end was trimmed by 6 bases and the J gene end by 4 bases; junction bases not matched to a gene: 14.

This clone appeared a few times. The chain joins TRBV10-2 to TRBJ1-1, with 8 nucleotides matching TRBD1. The length of the CDR3 is 15 residues. The V gene end was trimmed by 7 bases and the J gene end by 1 base; junction bases not matched to a gene: 8. The germline gives CDR1 WSHSY, CDR2 SAAADI. CDR3 residues: CASISGQVTNTEAFF. Here the CDR3 DNA reads TGCGCCAGCATATCGGGACAGGTGACGAACACTGAAGCTTTCTTT.

The gene calls are TRBV5-6 and TRBJ2-1; D is uncertain. Trimming took 5 bases from V and 7 from J, leaving 25 bases between them. Germline V lookup: CDR1 SGHDT, CDR2 YYEEEE. The length of the CDR3 is 17 residues. CDR3 DNA: TGTGCCAGCAGGGACCTGAGACTGACTCCAAAGGGTAATGAGCAGTTCTTC. Translation gives CASRDLRLTPKGNEQFF.

This clone showed up just once. V and J are TRBV11-2 and TRBJ1-3; D is unclear. Trimming stripped 6 bases from V and 0 bases from J, with 6 bases between. The CDR3 consists of 13 residues. Germline CDR1 SGHAT, CDR2 FQNNGV. In DNA, the CDR3 is TGTGCCAGCAGTATTATCTCTGGAAACACCATATATTTT. Protein product: CASSIISGNTIYF.

The chain employs TRBV18 and TRBJ1-1; D possibly corresponds to TRBD1 (6 bases). V was clipped by 1 base and J by 3 bases, with 15 bases between them. There are 16 residues in the CDR3. Germline V gene sequence: CDR1 KGHSH, CDR2 LQKENI. The CDR3 coding sequence is TGTGCCAGCTCACCACGGCCCGGGGGCGCAGACACTGAAGCTTTCTTT. Translated: CASSPRPGGADTEAFF.

J is TRBJ2-2 and V is TRBV27; maybe TRBD1 (5 bases). Trimming removed 6 bases from V and 8 bases from J, with 19 bases in between. Germline V gene lookup returns CDR1 MNHEY and CDR2 SMNVEV (reference sequence). This CDR3 comprises 15 residues. CDR3 in DNA: TGTGCCAGCAGGTCAGGTTCAGGGTTCAGAGGGGAGCTGTTTTTT. Translation gives CASRSGSGFRGELFF.

This sequence joins TRBV3-1 (or the pseudogene TRBV3-2) and TRBJ2-2; D not resolved. V gave up 4 bases and J gave up 8 bases, with 14 bases separating them. Per germline, CDR1 LGHDT and CDR2 YNNKEL (reference sequence). The CDR3 is 14 residues long. CDR3 residues: CASSLTRTTGELFF. CDR3 coding DNA: TGTGCCAGCAGCCTGACACGGACCACAGGGGAGCTGTTTTTT.

This chain connects TRBV6-5 to TRBJ1-5, with 7 bases identical to TRBD1. Per the germline V gene, CDR1 is MNHEY and CDR2 is SVGAGI. With 6 bases clipped from V and 4 bases from J, the junction kept 9 bases outside the gene matches. The CDR3 has 15 amino acids. The CDR3 spells CASSRGQAGNQPQHF. CDR3 coding DNA: TGTGCCAGCAGCCGCGGACAGGCTGGAAATCAGCCCCAGCATTTT.

The table lists this clone with a count of one. The rearrangement uses TRBV28 and TRBJ1-1, with 8 nucleotides matching TRBD1. CDR1 is MDHEN and CDR2 is SYDVKM in the germline V gene. The V gene end was trimmed by 5 bases and the J gene end by 1 base; junction bases not matched to a gene: 12. This CDR3 region has 17 residues. The CDR3 coding sequence is TGTGCCAGCAGTCCTCCAGGGGGCGTCACTCGGAACACTGAAGCTTTCTTT. Protein: CASSPPGGVTRNTEAFF.

This clone has more than one count but fewer than ten. J is TRBJ1-3 and V is TRBV7-9; 9 nucleotides align to TRBD1. Germline assignment: CDR1 SEHNR and CDR2 FQNEAQ (reference sequence). The CDR3 has 16 amino acids. The junction had 6 bases not matched to a gene; V was cut back by 6 bases and J by 0 bases. CDR3 region: CASRPGQGNSGNTIYF. As DNA, the CDR3 is TGTGCCAGCAGACCTGGACAGGGGAACTCTGGAAACACCATATATTTT. Drawing the rest from reference TRBV7-9 and TRBJ1-3, the complete variable domain is DTGVSQNPRHKITKRGQNVTFRCDPISEHNRLYWYRQTLGQGPEFLTYFQNEAQLEKSRLLSDRFSAERPKGSFSTLEIQRTEQGDSAMYLCASRPGQGNSGNTIYFGEGSWLTVV.